Sequencing of this TCR beta chain was carried out in a study of T cell responses to AZD1222 COVID-19 vaccine. Whole-study results and caveats: Only 6 or 7 people who got AZD1222 tested seropositive at baseline. None of the repertoires were sampled until the peak T cell response had passed. Regions 160-218 and 743-854 held dominance among vaccine-associated CD4 TCRs, which spanned spike. It should be noted that donors were predominantly white British and more often female, and clonal diversity was possibly underestimated.

Points on this clone: Its antigen is undetermined.

Germline CDR1 and CDR2: SGHNT and YENEEA. The CDR3 covers 15 residues. V gave up 1 base and J gave up 1 base, with 5 bases separating them. The repertoire was sequenced with immunoSEQ multiplex PCR; TCRdb's copy has only in-frame clones and lacks some. The table includes 100,000 to 140,000 clones, about nine tenths detected once. The chain carries TRBV11-3 and TRBJ2-6; D gene uncertain. The specimen was peripheral blood, collected 28 days after the second AZD1222 dose. The receptor's source is an adult who received the AZD1222 COVID-19 vaccine. The CDR3 here is CASSLGGSGANVLTF. CDR3 DNA sequence: TGTGCCAGCAGCTTAGGAGGATCTGGGGCCAACGTCCTGACTTTC.